Listed below are T cell receptor beta chains from one sample, sequenced in a study of T cell responses to AZD1222 COVID-19 vaccine. Here immunoSEQ multiplex PCR was the method, and the copy in TCRdb shows in-frame clones only, minus some. Of approximately 150,000 clones listed, just over 90% are singletons. Here the sequenced sample was peripheral blood, taken on day 0 of MenACWY control vaccination. Receptor source: an adult in good health. Both conserved end residues are part of each CDR3. Fields, in order: V gene, J gene, clone size, D gene, CDR3 protein, CDR3 DNA. The D gene is left open where the match is weak. The size field is filled for only some rows; it gives once, few, many or a size class.

V gene: TRBV12-5; J gene: TRBJ2-1; clone size: -; D gene: TRBD2; CDR3 protein: CASGLVASGRFYNEQFF; CDR3 DNA: TGTGCTAGTGGTTTGGTGGCTAGCGGGAGGTTTTACAATGAGCAGTTCTTC
V gene: TRBV7-8; J gene: TRBJ2-3; clone size: -; D gene: TRBD2; CDR3 protein: CASSLRLAGGDLLDTQYF; CDR3 DNA: TGTGCCAGCAGCTTAAGACTAGCGGGAGGGGACTTACTAGATACGCAGTATTTT
V gene: TRBV11-2; J gene: TRBJ1-1; clone size: -; D gene: -; CDR3 protein: CASSLGGRPNTEAFF; CDR3 DNA: TGTGCCAGCAGCTTAGGGGGCAGACCGAACACTGAAGCTTTCTTT
V gene: TRBV11-2; J gene: TRBJ2-3; clone size: -; D gene: -; CDR3 protein: CASSEGTGVDTQYF; CDR3 DNA: TGTGCCAGCAGCGAAGGAACCGGGGTCGATACGCAGTATTTT
V gene: TRBV29-1; J gene: TRBJ1-1; clone size: -; D gene: -; CDR3 protein: CSVLKLTVNTEAFF; CDR3 DNA: TGCAGCGTTTTGAAATTGACGGTGAACACTGAAGCTTTCTTT
V gene: TRBV3-1/TRBV3-2; J gene: TRBJ2-1; clone size: -; D gene: -; CDR3 protein: CASSQGFRGWMHEQFF; CDR3 DNA: TGTGCCAGCAGCCAAGGGTTCCGGGGGTGGATGCATGAGCAGTTCTTC
V gene: TRBV5-1; J gene: TRBJ2-7; clone size: -; D gene: -; CDR3 protein: CASSFDGYEQYF; CDR3 DNA: TGCGCCAGCAGCTTCGACGGTTACGAGCAGTACTTC
V gene: TRBV28; J gene: TRBJ1-2; clone size: -; D gene: TRBD1; CDR3 protein: CASSPPTGGPYGYTF; CDR3 DNA: TGTGCCAGCAGTCCGCCGACAGGGGGCCCCTATGGCTACACCTTC
V gene: TRBV11-2; J gene: TRBJ1-6; clone size: -; D gene: -; CDR3 protein: CASSLTDYRSPLHF; CDR3 DNA: TGTGCCAGCAGCTTAACAGACTATCGTTCACCCCTCCACTTT
V gene: TRBV5-1; J gene: TRBJ1-3; clone size: -; D gene: -; CDR3 protein: CASSSTYRPEATIYF; CDR3 DNA: TGCGCCAGCAGCTCGACTTACAGGCCCGAGGCCACCATATATTTT
V gene: TRBV5-1; J gene: TRBJ2-5; clone size: -; D gene: TRBD2; CDR3 protein: CASSPAVAGGRETQYF; CDR3 DNA: TGCGCCAGCAGCCCGGCCGTAGCGGGGGGGCGGGAGACCCAGTACTTC
V gene: TRBV28; J gene: TRBJ1-1; clone size: -; D gene: -; CDR3 protein: CASSFLGTGSWDTEAFF; CDR3 DNA: TGTGCCAGCAGTTTTTTGGGTACAGGGAGCTGGGACACTGAAGCTTTCTTT
V gene: TRBV15; J gene: TRBJ2-1; clone size: -; D gene: -; CDR3 protein: CATSRPRGVNEQFF; CDR3 DNA: TGTGCCACCAGCAGACCGCGAGGGGTCAATGAGCAGTTCTTC
V gene: TRBV5-6; J gene: TRBJ1-6; clone size: -; D gene: -; CDR3 protein: CASSLGPDRSSYNSPLHF; CDR3 DNA: TGTGCCAGCAGCTTGGGCCCCGACCGGAGCTCCTATAATTCACCCCTCCACTTT
V gene: TRBV2; J gene: TRBJ2-2; clone size: -; D gene: -; CDR3 protein: CASNWDITGELFF; CDR3 DNA: TGTGCCAGCAATTGGGATATCACCGGGGAGCTGTTTTTT
V gene: TRBV19; J gene: TRBJ2-1; clone size: -; D gene: -; CDR3 protein: CASNFGSNEQFF; CDR3 DNA: TGTGCCAGTAATTTCGGTTCCAATGAGCAGTTCTTC
V gene: TRBV7-6; J gene: TRBJ2-2; clone size: -; D gene: -; CDR3 protein: CASSPRMQATHTGELFF; CDR3 DNA: TGTGCCAGCAGCCCTAGGATGCAGGCCACCCACACCGGGGAGCTGTTTTTT
V gene: TRBV10-3; J gene: TRBJ1-6; clone size: -; D gene: TRBD1; CDR3 protein: CAIRGDRAYGNSPLHF; CDR3 DNA: TGTGCCATCAGAGGTGACAGGGCCTATGGTAATTCACCCCTCCACTTT
V gene: TRBV2; J gene: TRBJ1-2; clone size: -; D gene: -; CDR3 protein: CASSEKGQSYGYTF; CDR3 DNA: TGTGCCAGCAGTGAAAAGGGGCAGTCCTATGGCTACACCTTC
V gene: TRBV28; J gene: TRBJ1-4; clone size: -; D gene: TRBD1; CDR3 protein: CASSSGGVGEKLFF; CDR3 DNA: TGTGCCAGCAGCTCAGGGGGGGTAGGGGAAAAACTGTTTTTT
V gene: TRBV4-3; J gene: TRBJ2-1; clone size: -; D gene: -; CDR3 protein: CASSQESRVLNNEQFF; CDR3 DNA: TGCGCCAGCAGCCAAGAGTCGAGGGTTCTTAACAATGAGCAGTTCTTC
V gene: TRBV25-1; J gene: TRBJ2-2; clone size: -; D gene: -; CDR3 protein: CASSEYRTGTGELFF; CDR3 DNA: TGTGCCAGCAGTGAATACCGGACGGGTACCGGGGAGCTGTTTTTT
V gene: TRBV2; J gene: TRBJ1-3; clone size: -; D gene: TRBD1; CDR3 protein: CASRGQIGNTIYF; CDR3 DNA: TGTGCCAGCAGGGGACAGATTGGAAACACCATATATTTT
V gene: TRBV9; J gene: TRBJ1-3; clone size: -; D gene: -; CDR3 protein: CASSVGQSRQPGNTIYF; CDR3 DNA: TGTGCCAGCAGCGTCGGACAAAGTCGGCAGCCTGGAAACACCATATATTTT
V gene: TRBV3-1/TRBV3-2; J gene: TRBJ1-2; clone size: -; D gene: -; CDR3 protein: CASSQLTDYGYTF; CDR3 DNA: TGTGCCAGCAGCCAACTGACGGACTATGGCTACACCTTC
V gene: TRBV15; J gene: TRBJ2-7; clone size: -; D gene: -; CDR3 protein: CATSRDDYSYEQYF; CDR3 DNA: TGTGCCACCAGCAGAGATGACTACTCCTACGAGCAGTACTTC
V gene: TRBV18; J gene: TRBJ1-2; clone size: once; D gene: -; CDR3 protein: CASSPLEVGQAYGYTF; CDR3 DNA: TGTGCCAGCTCACCACTGGAGGTAGGGCAGGCCTATGGCTACACCTTC
V gene: TRBV5-1; J gene: TRBJ2-4; clone size: -; D gene: TRBD1; CDR3 protein: CASSLGQGQGKNIQYF; CDR3 DNA: TGCGCCAGCAGCTTGGGCCAGGGACAGGGAAAAAACATTCAGTACTTC
V gene: TRBV10-1; J gene: TRBJ1-1; clone size: -; D gene: -; CDR3 protein: CASSESPKIGAFF; CDR3 DNA: TGCGCCAGCAGTGAGTCGCCAAAAATCGGGGCTTTCTTT
V gene: TRBV7-3; J gene: TRBJ1-2; clone size: -; D gene: TRBD1; CDR3 protein: CASSPDRGYGYTF; CDR3 DNA: TGTGCCAGCAGCCCGGACAGGGGTTATGGCTACACCTTC
V gene: TRBV7-9; J gene: TRBJ1-4; clone size: -; D gene: -; CDR3 protein: CASSSGFLEEKLFF; CDR3 DNA: TGTGCCAGCAGCTCAGGATTCCTGGAGGAAAAACTGTTTTTT